Listed below are T cell receptor beta chains from one sample, sequenced in a study of CD8 T cells in Susac syndrome. From the immunoSEQ multiplex PCR reads, TCRdb called clonotypes with MiXCR, one entry per CDR3 protein. The sample records under 350,000 distinct CDR3 sequences, about 90% being singletons. Sequenced sample: CD4+ T cells from PBMCs. The receptors come from a human donor with multiple sclerosis. CDR3s include the opening cysteine and the closing phenylalanine or tryptophan. The order of the fields is V gene, clone size, J gene, D gene, CDR3 length, CDR3 DNA, CDR3 protein. The D gene is left open where the match is weak. Clone sizes are given selectively: once, few, many, or a class where the clone is expanded.

TRBV2	NA	TRBJ1-2	NA	12	TGTGCCAGCACCGAGGCTGTTGCATACTACACCTTC	CASTEAVAYYTF
TRBV6-1	NA	TRBJ2-7	NA	17	TGTGCCAGCATCCCCGGCCCCCCCGGGAGCCCCTTTAGGGAGCAGTACTTC	CASIPGPPGSPFREQYF
TRBV29-1	NA	TRBJ2-2	NA	15	TGCAGCGGGCGAGGAGCGGATACGAACACCGGGGAGCTGTTTTTT	CSGRGADTNTGELFF
TRBV7-2	NA	TRBJ2-7	TRBD2	15	TGTGCCAGCAGCTTAGGGCTAGCGGGCTCCTACGAGCAGTACTTC	CASSLGLAGSYEQYF
TRBV10-3	NA	TRBJ1-1	NA	17	TGTGCCATCAGTGGGCCCAGGACTGGTGGGGTGAACACTGAAGCTTTCTTT	CAISGPRTGGVNTEAFF
TRBV20-1	NA	TRBJ1-2	NA	13	TGCAGTGCTAGGGGGCCAGGGGACTATGGCTACACCTTC	CSARGPGDYGYTF
TRBV20-1	NA	TRBJ2-2	TRBD1	14	TGCAGTGCTACCTACAGGGGGAACACCGGGGAGCTGTTTTTT	CSATYRGNTGELFF
TRBV27	NA	TRBJ1-2	TRBD1	14	TGTGCCAGCCGTTCCGGACAGGAAGTTGAGGGCTACACCTTC	CASRSGQEVEGYTF
TRBV30	NA	TRBJ1-4	TRBD1	15	TGTGCCTGGTCCCCACAGGGGATAACTAATGAAAAACTGTTTTTT	CAWSPQGITNEKLFF
TRBV9	NA	TRBJ2-3	TRBD2	16	TGTGCCAGCAGCTATCGGACTAGCGGTGTAATTGATACGCAGTATTTT	CASSYRTSGVIDTQYF
TRBV18	NA	TRBJ1-4	NA	14	TGTGCCAGCTCAGCAACGCGTACTAATGAAAAACTGTTTTTT	CASSATRTNEKLFF
TRBV5-4	once	TRBJ2-6	NA	14	TGTGCCAGCAGCTTGGGGCTTGGGGCCAACGTCCTGACTTTC	CASSLGLGANVLTF
TRBV20-1	NA	TRBJ2-5	TRBD1	14	TGCAGTGCTCCCTCCGGGACAGGGCAAGAGACCCAGTACTTC	CSAPSGTGQETQYF
TRBV30	NA	TRBJ1-6	NA	13	TGTGCCTGGAATCAGGGTGAGAATTCACCCCTCCACTTT	CAWNQGENSPLHF
TRBV20-1	NA	TRBJ2-1	TRBD2	15	TGCAGTGCTAGACCGAGCGGGGGCCAACACAATGAGCAGTTCTTC	CSARPSGGQHNEQFF
TRBV12-3/TRBV12-4	NA	TRBJ2-1	TRBD2	14	TGTGCCAGCAGGCCCGTTCGAGCGGGGGGGGCGGTGTTCTTC	CASRPVRAGGAVFF
TRBV12-5	NA	TRBJ2-1	TRBD2	18	TGTGCTAGTGGTTTGGGTATCGCGGCTAGCGGGAGCCTAAATGAGCAGTTCTTC	CASGLGIAASGSLNEQFF
TRBV19	NA	TRBJ1-4	NA	15	TGTGCCAGTAGTATAGCCGACGGAAATAATGAAAAACTGTTTTTT	CASSIADGNNEKLFF
TRBV2	NA	TRBJ2-7	NA	10	TGTGCCAGCAGTATTCACGAGCAGTACTTC	CASSIHEQYF
TRBV19	NA	TRBJ1-1	TRBD1	16	TGTGCCAGTACCGGTACCGGGACAGGTTTGAACACTGAAGCTTTCTTT	CASTGTGTGLNTEAFF
TRBV4-1	NA	TRBJ2-1	NA	15	TGCGCCAGCAGCCAAGATAACCTTGGGTACAATGAGCAGTTCTTC	CASSQDNLGYNEQFF
TRBV12-3/TRBV12-4	once	TRBJ2-2	NA	16	TGTGCCAGCAGTCCTCCCCGGACCGTTTCCACCGGGGAGCTGTTTTTT	CASSPPRTVSTGELFF
TRBV9	NA	TRBJ2-1	NA	11	TGTGCCAGCGGACAGTACAATGAGCAGTTCTTC	CASGQYNEQFF
TRBV7-9	NA	TRBJ2-5	NA	12	TGTGCCAGCAGCACGAACCAAGAGACCCAGTACTTC	CASSTNQETQYF
TRBV5-4	NA	TRBJ2-7	TRBD1	16	TGTGCCAGCAGTCAGGGGATTGGGACAGGGAACTACGAGCAGTACTTC	CASSQGIGTGNYEQYF
TRBV6-1	NA	TRBJ2-7	NA	14	TGTGCCAGCAGCCGGGACGGCCACTCCTACGAGCAGTACTTC	CASSRDGHSYEQYF
TRBV12-3/TRBV12-4	NA	TRBJ2-5	TRBD2	14	TGTGCCAGCAGTTTACTGGCGGGGGAAGAGACCCAGTACTTC	CASSLLAGEETQYF
TRBV10-3	NA	TRBJ2-3	TRBD2	16	TGTGCCATCAGTTCCACTAGCGGGGGGGCCCGAGATACGCAGTATTTT	CAISSTSGGARDTQYF
TRBV18	NA	TRBJ1-1	NA	16	TGTGCCAGCTCACCACGAAGGCCGAGGGTGAACACTGAAGCTTTCTTT	CASSPRRPRVNTEAFF
TRBV30	NA	TRBJ1-4	NA	13	TGTGCCTGGAGTGTACAGGGCGATGAAAAACTGTTTTTT	CAWSVQGDEKLFF
TRBV18	NA	TRBJ1-3	NA	14	TGTGCCAGCTCACCCCAGACAGGACGAAACACCATATATTTT	CASSPQTGRNTIYF
TRBV6-2/TRBV6-3	once	TRBJ2-7	TRBD2	15	TGTGCCAGCAGTTACTCTACGGGGGGACGCTACGAGCAGTACTTC	CASSYSTGGRYEQYF
TRBV18	NA	TRBJ1-4	TRBD1	15	TGTGCCAGCTCACCTTCCCAGGGGGGGATGGAAAAACTGTTTTTT	CASSPSQGGMEKLFF
TRBV29-1	NA	TRBJ2-2	TRBD2	19	TGCAGCGTTCGTAGTCGATTATTGGCGGGAGGGCCGGGCACCGGGGAGCTGTTTTTT	CSVRSRLLAGGPGTGELFF
TRBV11-2	NA	TRBJ1-3	NA	14	TGTGCCAGCAGCTTTGGCAACTCTGGAAACACCATATATTTT	CASSFGNSGNTIYF
TRBV11-3	NA	TRBJ2-4	NA	13	TGTGCCAGCAGCTCGGGAGCCAAAAACATTCAGTACTTC	CASSSGAKNIQYF
TRBV6-2/TRBV6-3	NA	TRBJ2-1	NA	16	TGTGCCAGCAACCCCCCCACAGGGAGGGTTATCAATGAGCAGTTCTTC	CASNPPTGRVINEQFF
TRBV6-2/TRBV6-3	NA	TRBJ2-1	TRBD2	16	TGTGCCAGCAGTTACTCTGGGACTAGATCGGGTAATGAGCAGTTCTTC	CASSYSGTRSGNEQFF
TRBV4-2	NA	TRBJ2-1	TRBD2	16	TGTGCCAGCAGCCAAGATTACACTAGCGGGTACAATGAGCAGTTCTTC	CASSQDYTSGYNEQFF
TRBV12-3/TRBV12-4	once	TRBJ1-3	NA	14	TGTGCCAGCAGACCGACGGGTCTTGGAAACACCATATATTTT	CASRPTGLGNTIYF
TRBV5-4	once	TRBJ1-2	NA	15	TGTGCCAGCAGCTTGGTGAACGGGCCCCCTTCTGGCTACACCTTC	CASSLVNGPPSGYTF
TRBV6-5	once	TRBJ1-2	NA	14	TGTGCCAGCGTAGGGGGGCGCCAAGAGAGTGGCTACACCTTC	CASVGGRQESGYTF
TRBV7-2	NA	TRBJ2-7	NA	13	TGTGCCAGCACCTTAACAGCATCCTACGAGCAGTACTTC	CASTLTASYEQYF
TRBV19	NA	TRBJ2-1	TRBD2	14	TGTGCCAGTAACCCCACCCGAGCGGGAGGGCCGTGGTTCTTC	CASNPTRAGGPWFF
TRBV6-4	NA	TRBJ2-1	NA	13	TGTGCCAGCAGTGCAAGCCTTTCCGATGAGCAGTTCTTC	CASSASLSDEQFF
TRBV5-4	NA	TRBJ2-5	TRBD2	16	TGTGCCAGCAGCTCGGGGGGAGGCGGGAGAGAAGAGACCCAGTACTTC	CASSSGGGGREETQYF
TRBV20-1	NA	TRBJ1-1	NA	15	TGCAGTGCACCCAGGGCAGCGGGGATGAACACTGAAGCTTTCTTT	CSAPRAAGMNTEAFF
TRBV4-3	once	TRBJ2-3	TRBD2	18	TGCGCCAGCAGCCGAGAGGCTATAGCGGGAGGGGTCACAGATACGCAGTATTTT	CASSREAIAGGVTDTQYF
TRBV2	NA	TRBJ1-2	TRBD1	15	TGTGCCAGCAGTTTAGGACAGGGAGCTAACTATGGCTACACCTTC	CASSLGQGANYGYTF
TRBV20-1	NA	TRBJ2-1	NA	14	TGCAGTGCTAGTGGAGACTTTCCGCCCAATGAGCAGTTCTTC	CSASGDFPPNEQFF
TRBV5-4	NA	TRBJ2-2	NA	14	TGTGCCAGCGGAGGACAGTTGAACACCGGGGAGCTGTTTTTT	CASGGQLNTGELFF
TRBV6-6	NA	TRBJ1-4	NA	14	TGTGCCAGCAGTTACCCAACGGAGGGTGAAAAACTGTTTTTT	CASSYPTEGEKLFF
TRBV30	NA	TRBJ2-5	NA	14	TGTGCCTGGAGTGGTATGCGACAGAAAGAGACCCAGTACTTC	CAWSGMRQKETQYF
TRBV1	NA	TRBJ2-1	NA	18	TGCACCAGCGGCAGGACTAGCGGGAGGTCCCCATCCTACAATGAGCAGTTCTTC	CTSGRTSGRSPSYNEQFF
TRBV9	NA	TRBJ1-1	NA	13	TGTGCCAGCAGCGTAGGCCCATACACTGAAGCTTTCTTT	CASSVGPYTEAFF
TRBV11-3	NA	TRBJ2-1	NA	17	TGTGCCAGCAGCTTAGACCGGGGCCTCCCGAGGAGTAATGAGCAGTTCTTC	CASSLDRGLPRSNEQFF
TRBV14	NA	TRBJ2-3	NA	14	TGTGCCAGCAAGCGGGGCCAGGGGGCAGATACGCAGTATTTT	CASKRGQGADTQYF
TRBV3-1	NA	TRBJ1-5	TRBD1	15	TGTGCCAGCAGCCAAGGAACAGGGGATGATCAGCCCCAGCATTTT	CASSQGTGDDQPQHF
TRBV5-6	NA	TRBJ1-1	NA	15	TGTGCCAGCAGCTTGGTTTGGGGAAGGGTCACTGAAGCTTTCTTT	CASSLVWGRVTEAFF